These 32 T cell receptor beta chains came from one sample sequenced in a study of blood T cell repertoires in COVID-19. Assay used: immunoSEQ multiplex PCR; TCRdb lists only in-frame clones, some missing. The profile shows 100,000 to 150,000 clones, about 93% of them singletons. Input material: peripheral blood. Receptors originate from a man aged 45-65 years with COVID-19, enrolled during active disease.

This clone was counted between two and nine times. The gene calls are TRBV7-3 and TRBJ1-1, with D maybe TRBD1 (6 bases). CDR3 length: 15 residues. V lost 5 bases and J 0 bases, leaving 13 bases between the germline ends. Per germline, CDR1 SGHTA and CDR2 FQGTGA. CDR3 in amino acids: CASSATGSLNTEAFF. CDR3 nucleotides: TGTGCCAGCAGCGCGACAGGTTCTCTGAACACTGAAGCTTTCTTT.

The V call is TRBV5-1, the J call TRBJ2-3, with D tentatively TRBD2 (5 bases). CDR3 length equals 16 residues. Trimming left V 0 bases short and J 3 bases short, with 14 bases between. Germline lookup yields CDR1 SGHRS and CDR2 YFSETQ. The DNA of the CDR3 is TGCGCCAGCAGCTTGGCCCTGACTACGTTAACAGATACGCAGTATTTT. Protein sequence: CASSLALTTLTDTQYF.

This clone was picked up one time. V gene TRBV9 combines with J gene TRBJ2-3; TRBD2 matches 7 bases. The CDR3 has 16 residues. Per germline, CDR1 SGDLS and CDR2 YYNGEE. Trimming removed 0 bases from V and 5 bases from J; junction bases left unmatched: 9. As DNA, the CDR3 is TGTGCCAGCAGCGTAGGACGCGAGCGGGGCGAAGATACGCAGTATTTT. Its translation is CASSVGRERGEDTQYF.

This chain uses TRBV5-1 with TRBJ1-2, with TRBD1 as a possible D gene (6 bases). V shed 0 bases and J shed 7 bases, with 19 bases lying between them. Germline V gene data show CDR1 as SGHRS and CDR2 as YFSETQ. This CDR3 is built from 16 residues. As DNA, the CDR3 is TGCGCCAGCAGCTTGGTCGGTCCCGGGACACCGCCTGGCTACACCTTC. Translating it yields CASSLVGPGTPPGYTF.

The chain has TRBV9 and TRBJ1-6, with 7 nucleotides matching TRBD1. Trimming at V came to 4 bases and at J to 9 bases, leaving 7 bases not matched to a gene. The CDR3 sequence is 14 residues long. The V gene's germline CDR1 is SGDLS and CDR2 YYNGEE. The CDR3: CASSTQGIGSPLHF. CDR3 bases: TGTGCCAGCAGCACACAGGGGATCGGTTCACCCCTCCACTTT.

This clone was seen just once. The chain links TRBV5-6 to TRBJ1-1; TRBD1 matches 9 bases. The CDR3 has 19 amino acids. After removal of 0 bases from V and 3 bases from J, the junction contained 15 bases not matched to a gene. Germline loops: CDR1 SGHDT, CDR2 YYEEEE. Here the CDR3 DNA reads TGTGCCAGCAGCTTGGAATGGGACAGGGTTTCGGGCCAGGACACTGAAGCTTTCTTT. Translation: CASSLEWDRVSGQDTEAFF.

V usage is TRBV2 and J usage is TRBJ1-1; TRBD1 agrees at 8 bases. This CDR3 spans 12 amino acids. Unmatched junction bases numbered 5, after V lost 7 bases and J lost 7 bases. Germline V gene data show CDR1 as SNHLY and CDR2 as FYNNEI. The CDR3 nucleotides are TGTGCCAGCACTGGACAGGGAGATGAAGCTTTCTTT. Translated, it gives CASTGQGDEAFF.

This clone was observed a single time. This chain uses TRBV5-4 with TRBJ1-4; 7 nucleotides match TRBD1. Per germline, CDR1 SGHNT and CDR2 YYREEE (reference sequence). V shed 4 bases, J shed 6 bases, and the junction held 6 bases outside the gene matches. The CDR3 is 14 residues long. The CDR3 DNA reads TGTGCCAGCAGCCCAACCGGGACAGATGAAAAACTGTTTTTT. Amino acids: CASSPTGTDEKLFF.

The rearrangement joins TRBV28 to TRBJ2-7, with a possible D match to TRBD2 (6 bases). There are 15 residues in the CDR3. With 4 bases removed from V and 6 bases from J, the gap between germline ends came to 19 bases. The germline gives CDR1 MDHEN, CDR2 SYDVKM. CDR3 region: CASSSERRAGPEQYF. In DNA form, the CDR3 reads TGTGCCAGCAGTTCCGAGCGGAGGGCGGGACCCGAGCAGTACTTC.

The genes are TRBV6-5 and TRBJ2-7, with 9 bases that match TRBD1. The CDR3 runs 14 residues. Germline CDR1 and CDR2: MNHEY and SVGAGI. With V trimmed by 6 bases and J by 4 bases, 7 bases remained unmatched. The chain's CDR3 is CASSRDRAMYEQYF. CDR3 DNA sequence: TGTGCCAGCAGCCGGGACAGGGCCATGTACGAGCAGTACTTC.

This chain joins TRBV28 and TRBJ1-2, with D perhaps matching TRBD1 (5 bases). Germline CDR1 and CDR2: MDHEN and SYDVKM. Trimming removed 10 bases at V and 4 bases at J, with 13 bases between. The CDR3 runs to 12 residues. This CDR3 reads CATPDSFYGYTF. The CDR3 coding sequence is TGTGCCACGCCCGACAGTTTCTATGGCTACACCTTC.

The chain joins TRBV19 to TRBJ1-6; the match to TRBD1 covers 9 bases. Germline values: CDR1 LNHDA, CDR2 SQIVND (reference sequence). The J segment lost 9 bases and the V segment lost 7 bases, leaving 7 bases of the junction unmatched. There are 14 residues in the CDR3. The CDR3 here is CASNPGQGVSPLHF. CDR3 sequence (DNA): TGTGCCAGTAACCCGGGACAGGGCGTTTCACCCCTCCACTTT.

The chain recombines TRBV7-2 with TRBJ2-1, with 7 bases lining up with TRBD2. V lost 5 bases to trimming and J lost 3 bases; unmatched junction nucleotides: 4. Germline V gene data show CDR1 as SGHTA and CDR2 as FQGNSA. The CDR3 contains 14 residues. CDR3 DNA sequence: TGTGCCAGCAGCGGGAGGGCCATCTACAATGAGCAGTTCTTC. Translation gives CASSGRAIYNEQFF.

The J gene is TRBJ2-1, the V gene TRBV12-3 or TRBV12-4; the D gene is possibly TRBD1 (6 bases). Deletions cut 6 bases from V and 4 bases from J, with 7 bases between. The CDR3 loop spans 12 amino acids. The CDR3 loop is CASRTGYNEQFF. The CDR3 DNA reads TGTGCCAGCAGGACAGGTTACAATGAGCAGTTCTTC.

J is TRBJ1-6 and V is TRBV7-2, with a weak D call TRBD1 (5 bases). The CDR3 totals 14 residues. Trimming removed 5 bases from V and 10 bases from J, with 15 bases in between. From germline, CDR1 is SGHTA and CDR2 FQGNSA. CDR3 bases: TGTGCCAGCAGCGTGCAGGGTGTAGGGTCACCCCTCCACTTT. This sequence encodes CASSVQGVGSPLHF.

This clone has only one observation. The chain links TRBV5-1 to TRBJ2-2; 7 positions match TRBD2. There are 15 residues in the CDR3. The germline V gene has CDR1 SGHRS and CDR2 YFSETQ. J lost 6 bases, V lost 0 bases, and 5 bases had no gene match. The chain's CDR3 is CASSLAGGGAGELFF. The CDR3 DNA sequence: TGCGCCAGCAGCTTGGCCGGCGGGGGAGCCGGGGAGCTGTTTTTT.

This clone appeared once. This chain links TRBV7-9 with TRBJ2-5; possibly TRBD1 for D (7 bases). V dropped 0 bases and J dropped 5 bases, with 13 bases sitting between them. CDR3 size: 15 residues. Germline values: CDR1 SEHNR, CDR2 FQNEAQ (reference sequence). This CDR3 reads CASSLAGSRGETQYF. Written as DNA, the CDR3 is TGTGCCAGCAGCTTAGCCGGGAGCAGGGGGGAGACCCAGTACTTC.

This chain connects TRBV4-2 to TRBJ2-3; no definite D call. CDR1 is LGHNA, CDR2 YNFKEQ, per germline. V dropped 3 bases and J dropped 0 bases, with 4 bases sitting between them. The CDR3 contains 13 residues. The CDR3 loop reads CASSQASTDTQYF. For the CDR3, the DNA is TGTGCCAGCAGCCAGGCTAGCACAGATACGCAGTATTTT.

The J gene is TRBJ2-3, the V gene TRBV2; the match to TRBD1 covers 9 bases. The V segment lost 7 bases and the J segment 4 bases; nucleotides outside the gene matches: 9. Germline-derived CDR1 and CDR2 are SNHLY and FYNNEI. CDR3 length: 15 amino acids. This CDR3 reads CASTTRTGVADTQYF. The CDR3 DNA reads TGTGCCAGCACCACACGGACAGGGGTTGCAGATACGCAGTATTTT.

This clone has more than one count but fewer than ten. The gene calls are TRBV27 and TRBJ2-5; D is perhaps TRBD1 (6 bases). CDR3 length: 13 residues. From germline, CDR1 is MNHEY and CDR2 SMNVEV (reference sequence). The ends were cut back, 2 bases at V and 5 bases at J, with 9 bases in the middle. CDR3 in DNA: TGTGCCAGCAGTTTAGGGCAGGGGGAGACCCAGTACTTC. Its protein is CASSLGQGETQYF.

The chain joins TRBV21-1 to TRBJ2-2; TRBD2, the D gene given by the table, was not confirmed from the DNA. TRBV21-1 is a known pseudogene. The CDR3 loop spans 17 amino acids. CDR3 residues: CASSKEHAGLNTGELFF. CDR3 in DNA: TGTGCCAGCAGCAAAGAGCACGCAGGACTGAACACCGGGGAGCTGTTTTTT.

The genes are TRBV6-5 and TRBJ1-3, with TRBD1 identical over 8 bases. CDR3 length: 14 residues. CDR1 and CDR2 from the germline V gene are MNHEY and SVGAGI. Trimming at V came to 6 bases and at J to 6 bases, leaving 7 bases not matched to a gene. The DNA for the CDR3 is TGTGCCAGCAGGGGTGACAGGGGAGTAAACACCATATATTTT. The encoded protein is CASRGDRGVNTIYF.

The chain recombines TRBV21-1 with TRBJ2-7; TRBD2 is taken as the D call from the table, unchecked against the DNA. TRBV21-1 is classified as a pseudogene. CDR3 length: 15 residues. The CDR3 coding sequence is TGTGCCAGCAGCACGGGGGGGAGGGAGATCTACGAGCAGTACGTC. This gives the protein CASSTGGREIYEQYV.

V gene TRBV7-7 combines with J gene TRBJ2-5; 7 bases align to TRBD1. Per germline, CDR1 SSHAT and CDR2 FNYEAQ (reference sequence). The CDR3 contains 15 residues. Losses at the gene ends were 1 base for V and 5 bases for J; bases not matched to a gene: 7. The CDR3 nucleotides are TGTGCCAGCAGCTTAGGACAGGGAAGAGGGGAGACCCAGTACTTC. It encodes CASSLGQGRGETQYF.

The genes are TRBV7-3 and TRBJ2-1; 7 bases fit TRBD1. V lost 5 bases, J lost 3 bases, and 4 bases stayed unmatched. The CDR3 length is 14 residues. Per germline, CDR1 SGHTA and CDR2 FQGTGA. In nucleotides, the CDR3 is TGTGCCAGCAGCCTGACAGGGTTCTACAATGAGCAGTTCTTC. Its translation: CASSLTGFYNEQFF.

The rearrangement uses TRBV21-1 and TRBJ2-2; TRBD2 is taken as the D call from the table, unchecked against the DNA. TRBV21-1 has pseudogene status. The CDR3 has 22 residues. In nucleotides, the CDR3 is TGTGCCAGCAGCAAGTCCCCACCGGGACTAGCGGGAGGGCCGCAAAAAGCCGGGGAGCTGTTTTTT. Its translation is CASSKSPPGLAGGPQKAGELFF.

This clone occurred many times. This rearrangement joins TRBV7-3 to TRBJ2-2; 9 bases line up with TRBD1. Germline-derived CDR1 and CDR2 are SGHTA and FQGTGA. This CDR3 is built from 15 residues. With V trimmed by 3 bases and J by 4 bases, 3 bases remained unmatched. The CDR3 loop is CASSLVQGATGELFF. DNA for the CDR3: TGTGCCAGCAGCTTGGTACAGGGGGCCACCGGGGAGCTGTTTTTT.

V usage is TRBV6-5 and J usage is TRBJ2-7; perhaps TRBD2 as D (6 bases). The CDR3 loop spans 12 amino acids. CDR1 and CDR2 from the germline V gene are MNHEY and SVGAGI. V was shortened by 9 bases and J by 4 bases, with 13 bases between the two germline ends. The CDR3 coding sequence is TGTGCCAGTAGGAGGGACGGATACGAGCAGTACTTC. Translated, it gives CASRRDGYEQYF.

The chain joins TRBV7-9 to TRBJ2-1, with D perhaps TRBD2 (6 bases). With 10 bases removed from V and 3 bases from J, the gap between germline ends came to 19 bases. Per the germline V gene, CDR1 is SEHNR and CDR2 is FQNEAQ (reference sequence). The CDR3 runs 15 residues. In DNA, the CDR3 is TGTGCCACCTCAGAGTGGGAGGCCATCTACAATGAGCAGTTCTTC. Protein product: CATSEWEAIYNEQFF.

This clone has a single count. This sequence joins TRBV18 and TRBJ1-1; D remains unclear. The length of the CDR3 is 14 residues. Trimming shortened V by 1 base and J by 3 bases, and 9 bases separated the two germline ends. Germline loops: CDR1 KGHSH, CDR2 LQKENI. CDR3 protein: CASSPQRQDTEAFF. DNA of the CDR3: TGTGCCAGCTCACCACAGCGGCAGGACACTGAAGCTTTCTTT.

The chain joins TRBV19 to TRBJ2-6; 8 nucleotides line up with TRBD2. Trimming took 4 bases from V and 0 from J; bases not matched to a gene: 5. Germline V gene sequence: CDR1 LNHDA, CDR2 SQIVND (reference sequence). The length of the CDR3 is 17 residues. The CDR3 region has the DNA TGTGCCAGTAGTAGCGGGAGGATGAGCTCTGGGGCCAACGTCCTGACTTTC. This codes for CASSSGRMSSGANVLTF.

The rearrangement links TRBV9 to TRBJ1-5; maybe TRBD1 (6 bases). Per germline, CDR1 SGDLS and CDR2 YYNGEE. V was clipped by 6 bases and J by 5 bases, with 30 bases between them. The CDR3 covers 19 residues. The CDR3 here is CASTMQRQALGVGDQPQHF. In DNA form, the CDR3 reads TGTGCCAGCACGATGCAAAGACAGGCCCTAGGAGTAGGCGATCAGCCCCAGCATTTT.